This TCR beta chain emerged from a study of T-cell reconstitution after alpha-beta-depleted transplantation in children. Germline-derived CDR1 and CDR2 are ENHRY and SYGVKD. V lost 6 bases and J lost 5; bases outside the gene matches: 18. CDR3 length: 19 amino acids. Findings and limits, study-wide: By one year post-transplant, T-cell counts and diversity largely arose from T cells that were newly produced. Reportedly, alpha-beta T cells present about two months post-transplant originated from several hundred expanded clones of graft origin.

Preparing the TCRbeta library involved the use of unique molecular identifiers. One entry per CDR3 protein, called by TCRdb with MiXCR from the PCR reads. The sample consists of 350,000 to 500,000 distinct CDR3 sequences, around 46% of them appearing once. This clonotype was seen a single time. Antigen: not known. This sequence joins TRBV10-3 and TRBJ2-7, with 14 bases lining up with TRBD2. The source material was PBMCs, sampled before TCRalphabeta/CD19-depleted stem cell transplant. The TCR comes from a girl aged 2 to 10 with aplastic anemia, due to receive a stem cell transplant. The CDR3 nucleotides are TGTGCCATCAGAAGACTAGCGGGAGGGTACTTGAGGGGTTCAAACGAGCAGTACTTC. This sequence encodes CAIRRLAGGYLRGSNEQYF.